Sequencing of this TCR beta chain was carried out in a study of response to subunit inactivated influenza vaccine. Findings and caveats of the study: That few new T cells are recruited by each seasonal influenza vaccination was the authors' suggestion.

MiXCR, run by TCRdb on the RT-PCR reads, gives a single entry per CDR3 protein. The data contain 800,000 to 1,000,000 distinct CDR3 sequences, less than 25% of them singletons. The CDR3 covers 15 residues. Germline trimming cut 5 bases from V and 6 bases from J; bases unmatched to any gene: 8. Germline V gives CDR1 SGHTA, CDR2 FQGTGA. About this clonotype: What it binds is unknown.

V usage is TRBV7-3 and J usage is TRBJ2-2; 8 bases map to TRBD1. The input for sequencing was PBMCs from blood, taken about 5 days after vaccination. The sequence derives from a man aged 45 to 65 who received an inactivated influenza vaccine. CDR3 DNA sequence: TGTGCCAGCAGCCTAGGACAGGGACCACCCGGGGAGCTGTTTTTT. The encoded protein is CASSLGQGPPGELFF. Complete variable domain (other parts from reference TRBV7-3 and TRBJ2-2): GAGVSQTPSNKVTEKGKYVELRCDPISGHTALYWYRQSLGQGPEFLIYFQGTGAADDSGLPNDRFFAVRPEGSVSTLKIQRTERGDSAVYLCASSLGQGPPGELFFGEGSRLTVL.